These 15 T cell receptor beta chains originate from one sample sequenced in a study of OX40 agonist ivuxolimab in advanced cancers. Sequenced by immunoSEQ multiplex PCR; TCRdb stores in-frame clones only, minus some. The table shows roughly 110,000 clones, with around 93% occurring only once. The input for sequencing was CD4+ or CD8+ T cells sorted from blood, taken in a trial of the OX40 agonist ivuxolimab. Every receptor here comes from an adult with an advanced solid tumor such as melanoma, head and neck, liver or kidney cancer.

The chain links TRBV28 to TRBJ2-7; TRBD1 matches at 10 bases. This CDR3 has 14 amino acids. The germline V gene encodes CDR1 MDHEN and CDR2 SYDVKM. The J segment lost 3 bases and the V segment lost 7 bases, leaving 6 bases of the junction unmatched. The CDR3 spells CASTRTGGIYEQYF. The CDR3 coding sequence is TGTGCCAGCACCAGGACAGGGGGAATCTACGAGCAGTACTTC.

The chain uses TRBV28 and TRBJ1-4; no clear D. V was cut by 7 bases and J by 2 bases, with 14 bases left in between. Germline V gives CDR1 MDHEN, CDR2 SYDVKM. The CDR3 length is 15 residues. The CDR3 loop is CASNAGRDTNEKLFF. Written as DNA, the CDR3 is TGTGCCAGCAACGCGGGTAGGGATACTAATGAAAAACTGTTTTTT.

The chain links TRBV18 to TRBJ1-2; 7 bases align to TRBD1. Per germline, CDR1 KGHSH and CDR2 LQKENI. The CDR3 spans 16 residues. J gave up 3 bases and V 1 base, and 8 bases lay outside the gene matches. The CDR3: CASSPRQGDLDYGYTF. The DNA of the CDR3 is TGTGCCAGCTCACCACGACAGGGCGATCTGGACTATGGCTACACCTTC.

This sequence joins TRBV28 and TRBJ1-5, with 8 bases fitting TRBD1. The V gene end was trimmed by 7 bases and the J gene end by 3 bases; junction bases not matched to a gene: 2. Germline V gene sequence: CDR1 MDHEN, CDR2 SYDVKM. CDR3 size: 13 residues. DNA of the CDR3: TGTGCCAGCAAGACAGGGGACAATCAGCCCCAGCATTTT. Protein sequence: CASKTGDNQPQHF. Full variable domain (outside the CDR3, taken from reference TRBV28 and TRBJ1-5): DVKVTQSSRYLVKRTGEKVFLECVQDMDHENMFWYRQDPGLGLRLIYFSYDVKMKEKGDIPEGYSVSREKKERFSLILESASTNQTSMYLCASKTGDNQPQHFGDGTRLSIL.

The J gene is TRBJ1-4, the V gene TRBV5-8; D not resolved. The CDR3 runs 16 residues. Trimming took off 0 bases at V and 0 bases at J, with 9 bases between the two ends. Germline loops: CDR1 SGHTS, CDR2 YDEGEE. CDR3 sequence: CASSLVREATNEKLFF. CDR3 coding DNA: TGTGCCAGCAGCTTGGTGCGCGAGGCAACTAATGAAAAACTGTTTTTT. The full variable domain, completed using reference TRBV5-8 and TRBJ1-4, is EAGVTQSPTHLIKTRGQQATLRCSPISGHTSVYWYQQALGLGLQFLLWYDEGEERNRGNFPPRFSGRQFPNYSSELNVNALELEDSALYLCASSLVREATNEKLFFGSGTQLSVL.

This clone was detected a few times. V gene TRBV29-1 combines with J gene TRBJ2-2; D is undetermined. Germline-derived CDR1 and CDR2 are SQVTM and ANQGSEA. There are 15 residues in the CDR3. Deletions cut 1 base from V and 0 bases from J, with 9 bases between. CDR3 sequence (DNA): TGCAGCGTTGAAGTTATATCATCGAACACCGGGGAGCTGTTTTTT. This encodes CSVEVISSNTGELFF.

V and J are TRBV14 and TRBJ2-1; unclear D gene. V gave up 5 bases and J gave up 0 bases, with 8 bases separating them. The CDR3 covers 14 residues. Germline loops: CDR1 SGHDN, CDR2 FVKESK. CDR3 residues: CASSVRVSYNEQFF. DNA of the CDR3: TGTGCCAGCAGCGTCCGGGTCTCCTACAATGAGCAGTTCTTC.

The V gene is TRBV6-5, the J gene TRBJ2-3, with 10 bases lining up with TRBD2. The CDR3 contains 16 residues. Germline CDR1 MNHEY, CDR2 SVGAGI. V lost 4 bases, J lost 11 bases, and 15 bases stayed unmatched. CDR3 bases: TGTGCCAGCAGTTCCCCGGTCCTAGCGGGGGCGGTGGGGCAGTATTTT. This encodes CASSSPVLAGAVGQYF.

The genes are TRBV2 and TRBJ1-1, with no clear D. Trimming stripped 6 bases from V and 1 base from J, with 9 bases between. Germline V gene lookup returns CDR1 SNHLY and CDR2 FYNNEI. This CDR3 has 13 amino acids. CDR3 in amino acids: CASRRFQNTEAFF. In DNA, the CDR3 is TGTGCCAGCAGAAGATTCCAGAACACTGAAGCTTTCTTT. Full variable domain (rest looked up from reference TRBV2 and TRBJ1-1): EPEVTQTPSHQVTQMGQEVILRCVPISNHLYFYWYRQILGQKVEFLVSFYNNEISEKSEIFDDQFSVERPDGSNFTLKIRSTKLEDSAMYFCASRRFQNTEAFFGQGTRLTVV.

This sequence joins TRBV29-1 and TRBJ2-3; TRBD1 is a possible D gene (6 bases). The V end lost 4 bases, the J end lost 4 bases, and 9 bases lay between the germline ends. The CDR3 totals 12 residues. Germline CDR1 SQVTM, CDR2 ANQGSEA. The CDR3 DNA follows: TGCAGCGTTGTCCGGACAGCAGATACGCAGTATTTT. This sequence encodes CSVVRTADTQYF.

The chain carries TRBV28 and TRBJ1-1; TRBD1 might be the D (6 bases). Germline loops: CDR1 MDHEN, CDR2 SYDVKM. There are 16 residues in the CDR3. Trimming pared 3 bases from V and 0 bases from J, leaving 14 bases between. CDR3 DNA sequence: TGTGCCAGCAGTTTGACAGGAGTTACCATGAACACTGAAGCTTTCTTT. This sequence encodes CASSLTGVTMNTEAFF.

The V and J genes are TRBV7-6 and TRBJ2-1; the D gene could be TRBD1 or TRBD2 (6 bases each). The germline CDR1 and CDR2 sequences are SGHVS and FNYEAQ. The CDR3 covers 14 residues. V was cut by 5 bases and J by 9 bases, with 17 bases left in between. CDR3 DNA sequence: TGTGCCAGCAGCCCCCCCGGGGGCAAAGGTGAGCAGTTCTTC. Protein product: CASSPPGGKGEQFF.

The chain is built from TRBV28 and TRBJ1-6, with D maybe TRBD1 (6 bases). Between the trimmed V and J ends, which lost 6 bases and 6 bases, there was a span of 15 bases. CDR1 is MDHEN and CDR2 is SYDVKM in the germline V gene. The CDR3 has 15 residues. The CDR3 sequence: CASRGLTGRNSPLHF. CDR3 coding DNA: TGTGCCAGCAGGGGACTGACAGGCCGTAATTCACCCCTCCACTTT.

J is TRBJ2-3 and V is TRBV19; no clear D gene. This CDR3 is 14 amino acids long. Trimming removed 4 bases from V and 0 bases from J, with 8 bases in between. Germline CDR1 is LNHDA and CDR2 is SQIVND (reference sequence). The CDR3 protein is CASSTMSSTDTQYF. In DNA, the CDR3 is TGTGCCAGTAGTACTATGTCTAGCACAGATACGCAGTATTTT.

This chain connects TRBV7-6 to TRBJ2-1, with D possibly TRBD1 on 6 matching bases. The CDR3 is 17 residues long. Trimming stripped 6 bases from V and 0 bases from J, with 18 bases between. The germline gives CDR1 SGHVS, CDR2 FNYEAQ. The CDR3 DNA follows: TGTGCCAGCAGTACTGCGGACAGTTCCCTCTCCTACAATGAGCAGTTCTTC. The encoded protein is CASSTADSSLSYNEQFF.